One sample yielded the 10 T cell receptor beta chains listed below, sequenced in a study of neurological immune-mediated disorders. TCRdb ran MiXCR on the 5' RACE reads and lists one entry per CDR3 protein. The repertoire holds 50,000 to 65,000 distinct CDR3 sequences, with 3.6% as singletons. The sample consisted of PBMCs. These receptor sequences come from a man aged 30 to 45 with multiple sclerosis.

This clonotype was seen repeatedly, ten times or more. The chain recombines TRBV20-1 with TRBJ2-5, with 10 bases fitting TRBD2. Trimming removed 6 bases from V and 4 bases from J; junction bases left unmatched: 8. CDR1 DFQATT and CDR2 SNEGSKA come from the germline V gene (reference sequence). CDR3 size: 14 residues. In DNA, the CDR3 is TGCAGTGCCAAACCAGCGGGGGGGAGAGAGACCCAGTACTTC. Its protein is CSAKPAGGRETQYF.

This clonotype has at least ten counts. The CDR3 coding sequence is TGTGCCAGCAAGGGACTAGCGGGGGCCAACTCCTACAATGAGCAGTTCTTC. This gives the protein CASKGLAGANSYNEQFF. V gene TRBV6-5 combines with J gene TRBJ2-1, with 14 bases that match TRBD2. V shed 7 bases and J 0 bases; nucleotides not matched to a gene: 5. Germline V CDR1 and CDR2: MNHEY, SVGAGI. The CDR3 loop spans 17 amino acids.

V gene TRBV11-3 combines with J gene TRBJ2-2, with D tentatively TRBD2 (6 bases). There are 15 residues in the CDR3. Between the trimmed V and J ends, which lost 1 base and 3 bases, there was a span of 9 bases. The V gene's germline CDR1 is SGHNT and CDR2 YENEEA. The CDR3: CASSLGGEDTGELFF. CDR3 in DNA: TGTGCCAGCAGCTTAGGAGGGGAGGACACCGGGGAGCTGTTTTTT.

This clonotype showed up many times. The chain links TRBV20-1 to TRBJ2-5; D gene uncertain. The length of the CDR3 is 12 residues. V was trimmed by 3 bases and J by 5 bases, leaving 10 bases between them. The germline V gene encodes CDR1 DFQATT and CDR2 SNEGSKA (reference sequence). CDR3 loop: CSASWSGETQYF. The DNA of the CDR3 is TGCAGTGCTAGTTGGAGTGGGGAGACCCAGTACTTC.

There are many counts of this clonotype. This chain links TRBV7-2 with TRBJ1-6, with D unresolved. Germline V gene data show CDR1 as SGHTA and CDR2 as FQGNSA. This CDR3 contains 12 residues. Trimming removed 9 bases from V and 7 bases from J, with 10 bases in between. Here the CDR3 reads CASQEENSPLHF. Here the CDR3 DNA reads TGTGCCAGTCAGGAGGAGAATTCACCCCTCCACTTT.

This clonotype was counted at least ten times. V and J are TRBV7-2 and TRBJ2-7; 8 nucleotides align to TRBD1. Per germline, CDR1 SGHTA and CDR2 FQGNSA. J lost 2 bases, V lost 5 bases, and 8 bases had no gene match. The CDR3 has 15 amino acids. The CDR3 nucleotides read TGTGCCAGCAGCCCTCGAGACAGGGGCCCCTACGAGCAGTACTTC. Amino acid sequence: CASSPRDRGPYEQYF.

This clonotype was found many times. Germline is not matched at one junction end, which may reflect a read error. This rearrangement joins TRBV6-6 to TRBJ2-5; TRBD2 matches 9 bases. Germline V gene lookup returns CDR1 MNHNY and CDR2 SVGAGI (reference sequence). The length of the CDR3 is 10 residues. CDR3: CASGLAGVHF. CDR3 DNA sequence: TGTGCCAGCGGATTAGCGGGAGTGCACTTC.

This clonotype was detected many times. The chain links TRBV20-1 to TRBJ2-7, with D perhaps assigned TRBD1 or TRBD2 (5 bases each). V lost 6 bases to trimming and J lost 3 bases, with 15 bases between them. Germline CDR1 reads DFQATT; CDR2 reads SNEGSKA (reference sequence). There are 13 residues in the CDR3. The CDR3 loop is CSAGPPPYYEQYF. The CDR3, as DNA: TGCAGTGCGGGACCCCCTCCCTACTACGAGCAGTACTTC.

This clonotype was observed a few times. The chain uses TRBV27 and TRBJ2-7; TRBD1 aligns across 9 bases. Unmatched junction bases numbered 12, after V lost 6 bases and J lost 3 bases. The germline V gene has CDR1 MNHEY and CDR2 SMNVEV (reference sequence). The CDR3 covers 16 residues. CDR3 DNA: TGTGCCAGCAGCCCAACCGCCGGGACAGGGTTCTACGAGCAGTACTTC. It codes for CASSPTAGTGFYEQYF.

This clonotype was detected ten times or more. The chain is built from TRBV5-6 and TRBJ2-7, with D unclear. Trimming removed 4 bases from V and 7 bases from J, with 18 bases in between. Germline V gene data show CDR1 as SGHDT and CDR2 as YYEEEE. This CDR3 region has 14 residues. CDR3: CASSPDRDLGEQYF. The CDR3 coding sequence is TGTGCCAGCAGCCCAGATAGGGATTTGGGAGAGCAGTACTTC.